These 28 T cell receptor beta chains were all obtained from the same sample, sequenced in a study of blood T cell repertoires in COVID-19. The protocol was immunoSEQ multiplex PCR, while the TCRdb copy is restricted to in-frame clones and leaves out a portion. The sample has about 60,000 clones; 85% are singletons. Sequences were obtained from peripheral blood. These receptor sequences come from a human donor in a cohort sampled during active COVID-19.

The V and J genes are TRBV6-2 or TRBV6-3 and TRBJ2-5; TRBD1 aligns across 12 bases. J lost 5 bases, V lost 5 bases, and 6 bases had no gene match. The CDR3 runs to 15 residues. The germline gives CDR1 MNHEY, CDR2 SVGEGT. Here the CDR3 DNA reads TGTGCCAGCAGTCCGGGACAGGGGGCGCGGGAGACCCAGTACTTC. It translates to CASSPGQGARETQYF.

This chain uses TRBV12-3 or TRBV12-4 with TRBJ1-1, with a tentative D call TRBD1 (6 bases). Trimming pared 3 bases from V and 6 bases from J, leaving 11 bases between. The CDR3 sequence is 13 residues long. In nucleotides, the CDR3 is TGTGCCAGCAGTTTCTCAGGGGTTGCTGAAGCTTTCTTT. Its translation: CASSFSGVAEAFF.

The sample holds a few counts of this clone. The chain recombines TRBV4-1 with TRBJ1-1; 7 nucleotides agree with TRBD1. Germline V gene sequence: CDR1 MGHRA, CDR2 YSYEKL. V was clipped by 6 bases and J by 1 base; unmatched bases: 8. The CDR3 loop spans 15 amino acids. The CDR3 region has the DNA TGCGCCAGCAGGGCTCCGGGACAGCGGAACACTGAAGCTTTCTTT. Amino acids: CASRAPGQRNTEAFF.

The CDR3 sequence is CATISQGGYEQYF. Here the CDR3 DNA reads TGTGCCACAATAAGTCAGGGGGGCTACGAGCAGTACTTC. The rearrangement joins TRBV2 to TRBJ2-7; possible D gene TRBD1, 7 bases. V was shortened by 10 bases and J by 3 bases, with 16 bases between the two germline ends. The length of the CDR3 is 13 residues. Germline loops: CDR1 SNHLY, CDR2 FYNNEI.

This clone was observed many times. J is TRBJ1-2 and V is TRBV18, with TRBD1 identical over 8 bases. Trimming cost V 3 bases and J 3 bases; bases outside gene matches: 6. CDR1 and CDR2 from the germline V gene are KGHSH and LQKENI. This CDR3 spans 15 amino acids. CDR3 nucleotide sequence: TGTGCCAGCTCACCCTCATTGACAGGGGACTATGGCTACACCTTC. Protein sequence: CASSPSLTGDYGYTF. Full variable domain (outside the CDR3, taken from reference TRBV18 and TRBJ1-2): NAGVMQNPRHLVRRRGQEARLRCSPMKGHSHVYWYRQLPEEGLKFMVYLQKENIIDESGMPKERFSAEFPKEGPSILRIQQVVRGDSAAYFCASSPSLTGDYGYTFGSGTRLTVV.

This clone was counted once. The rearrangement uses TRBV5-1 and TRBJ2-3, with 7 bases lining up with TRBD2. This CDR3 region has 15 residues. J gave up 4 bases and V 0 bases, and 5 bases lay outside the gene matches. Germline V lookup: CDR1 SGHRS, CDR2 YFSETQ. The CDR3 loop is CASSLGGGRADTQYF. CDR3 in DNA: TGCGCCAGCAGCTTGGGCGGGGGTCGGGCAGATACGCAGTATTTT. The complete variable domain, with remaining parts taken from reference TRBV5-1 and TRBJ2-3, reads KAGVTQTPRYLIKTRGQQVTLSCSPISGHRSVSWYQQTPGQGLQFLFEYFSETQRNKGNFPGRFSGRQFSNSRSEMNVSTLELGDSALYLCASSLGGGRADTQYFGPGTRLTVL.

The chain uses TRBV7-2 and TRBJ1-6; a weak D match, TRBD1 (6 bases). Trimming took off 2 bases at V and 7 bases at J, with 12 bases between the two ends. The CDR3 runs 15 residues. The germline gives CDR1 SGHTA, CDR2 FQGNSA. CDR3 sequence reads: CASSLNGGFNSPLHF. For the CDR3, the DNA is TGTGCCAGCAGCTTAAATGGGGGCTTCAATTCACCCCTCCACTTT.

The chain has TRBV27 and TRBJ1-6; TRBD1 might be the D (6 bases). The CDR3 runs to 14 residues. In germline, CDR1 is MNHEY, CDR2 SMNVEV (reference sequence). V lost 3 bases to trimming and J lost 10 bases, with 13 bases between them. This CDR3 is CASSFGDTTSPLHF. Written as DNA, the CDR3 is TGTGCCAGCAGTTTCGGGGACACTACCTCACCCCTCCACTTT.

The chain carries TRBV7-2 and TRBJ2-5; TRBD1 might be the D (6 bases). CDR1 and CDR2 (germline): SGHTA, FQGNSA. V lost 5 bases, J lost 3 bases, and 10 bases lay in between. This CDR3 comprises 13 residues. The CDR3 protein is CASSAGQKETQYF. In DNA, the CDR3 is TGTGCCAGCAGCGCCGGACAGAAAGAGACCCAGTACTTC. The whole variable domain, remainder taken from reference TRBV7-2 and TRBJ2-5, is GAGVSQSPSNKVTEKGKDVELRCDPISGHTALYWYRQSLGQGLEFLIYFQGNSAPDKSGLPSDRFSAERTGGSVSTLTIQRTQQEDSAVYLCASSAGQKETQYFGPGTRLLVL.

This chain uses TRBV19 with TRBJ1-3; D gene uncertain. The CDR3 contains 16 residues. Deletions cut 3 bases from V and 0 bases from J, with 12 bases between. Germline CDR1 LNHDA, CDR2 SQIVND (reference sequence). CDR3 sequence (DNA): TGTGCCAGTAGTATCCTCCAGGCCCGCTCTGGAAACACCATATATTTT. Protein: CASSILQARSGNTIYF.

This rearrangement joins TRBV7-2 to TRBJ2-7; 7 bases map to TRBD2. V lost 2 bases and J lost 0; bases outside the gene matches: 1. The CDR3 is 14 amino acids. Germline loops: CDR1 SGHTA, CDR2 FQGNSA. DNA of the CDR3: TGTGCCAGCAGCTTACTAGCGGTCTCCTACGAGCAGTACTTC. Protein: CASSLLAVSYEQYF. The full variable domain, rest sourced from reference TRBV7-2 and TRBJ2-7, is GAGVSQSPSNKVTEKGKDVELRCDPISGHTALYWYRQSLGQGLEFLIYFQGNSAPDKSGLPSDRFSAERTGGSVSTLTIQRTQQEDSAVYLCASSLLAVSYEQYFGPGTRLTVT.

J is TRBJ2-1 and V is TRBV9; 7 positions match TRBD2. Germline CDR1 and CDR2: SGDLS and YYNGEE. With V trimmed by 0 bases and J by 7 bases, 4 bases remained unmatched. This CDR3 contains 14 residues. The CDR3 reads CASSVGPSGNEQFF. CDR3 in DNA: TGTGCCAGCAGCGTAGGGCCTAGCGGTAATGAGCAGTTCTTC. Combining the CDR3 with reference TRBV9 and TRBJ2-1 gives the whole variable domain DSGVTQTPKHLITATGQRVTLRCSPRSGDLSVYWYQQSLDQGLQFLIQYYNGEERAKGNILERFSAQQFPDLHSELNLSSLELGDSALYFCASSVGPSGNEQFFGPGTRLTVL.

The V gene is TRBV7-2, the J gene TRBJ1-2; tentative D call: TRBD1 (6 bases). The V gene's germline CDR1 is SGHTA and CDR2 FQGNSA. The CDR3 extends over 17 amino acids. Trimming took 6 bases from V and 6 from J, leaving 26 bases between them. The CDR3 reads CASSSNGGGRFFHGYTF. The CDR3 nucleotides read TGTGCCAGCAGTTCTAACGGGGGGGGGCGCTTCTTCCATGGCTACACCTTC.

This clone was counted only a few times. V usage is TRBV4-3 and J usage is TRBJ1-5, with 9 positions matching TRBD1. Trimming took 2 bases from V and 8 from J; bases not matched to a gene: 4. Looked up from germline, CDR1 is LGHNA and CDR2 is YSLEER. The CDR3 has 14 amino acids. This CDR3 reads CASSQTGGLEPQHF. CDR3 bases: TGCGCCAGCAGCCAAACAGGGGGCTTAGAGCCCCAGCATTTT.

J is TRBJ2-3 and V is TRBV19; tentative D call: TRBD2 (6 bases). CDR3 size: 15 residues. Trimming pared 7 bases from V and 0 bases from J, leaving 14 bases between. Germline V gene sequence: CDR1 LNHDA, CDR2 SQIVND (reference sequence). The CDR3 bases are TGTGCCAGTACCAATCGGGGGTCAAGCACAGATACGCAGTATTTT. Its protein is CASTNRGSSTDTQYF.

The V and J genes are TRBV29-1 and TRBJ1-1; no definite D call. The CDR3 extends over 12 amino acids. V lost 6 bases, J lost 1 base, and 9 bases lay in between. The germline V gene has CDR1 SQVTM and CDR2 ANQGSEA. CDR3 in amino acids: CSVRWANTEAFF. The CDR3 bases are TGCAGCGTAAGGTGGGCGAACACTGAAGCTTTCTTT.

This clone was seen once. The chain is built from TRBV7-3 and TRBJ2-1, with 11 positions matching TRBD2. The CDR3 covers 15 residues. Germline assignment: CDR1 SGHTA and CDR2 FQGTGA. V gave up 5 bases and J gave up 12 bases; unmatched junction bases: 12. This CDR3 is CASSQLAGEFSVQFF. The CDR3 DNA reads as TGTGCCAGCAGCCAACTAGCGGGGGAGTTCTCGGTGCAGTTCTTC.

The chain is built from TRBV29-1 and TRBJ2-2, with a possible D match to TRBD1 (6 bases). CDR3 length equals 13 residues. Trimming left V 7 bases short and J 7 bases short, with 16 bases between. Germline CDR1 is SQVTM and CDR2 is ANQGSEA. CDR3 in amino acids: CSGRGRDVGELFF. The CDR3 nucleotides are TGCAGCGGCAGGGGCAGGGATGTCGGGGAGCTGTTTTTT.

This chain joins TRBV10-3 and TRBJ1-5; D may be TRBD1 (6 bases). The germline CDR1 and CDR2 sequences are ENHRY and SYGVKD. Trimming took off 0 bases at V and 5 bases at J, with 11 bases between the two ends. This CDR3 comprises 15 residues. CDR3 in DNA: TGTGCCATCAGTGAGTCTTCAGGGGACGATCAGCCCCAGCATTTT. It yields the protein CAISESSGDDQPQHF.

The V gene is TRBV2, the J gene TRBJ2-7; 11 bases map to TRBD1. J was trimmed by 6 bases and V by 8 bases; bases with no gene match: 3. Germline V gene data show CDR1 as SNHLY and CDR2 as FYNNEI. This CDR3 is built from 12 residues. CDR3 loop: CASGQGAGEQYF. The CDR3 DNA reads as TGTGCCAGCGGACAGGGGGCGGGCGAGCAGTACTTC.

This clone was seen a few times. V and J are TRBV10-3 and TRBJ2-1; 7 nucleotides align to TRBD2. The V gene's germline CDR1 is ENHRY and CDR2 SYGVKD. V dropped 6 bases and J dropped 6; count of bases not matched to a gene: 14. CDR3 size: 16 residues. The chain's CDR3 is CAIRLETSSGRNEQFF. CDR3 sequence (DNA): TGTGCCATCAGGCTGGAGACTAGCAGCGGACGCAATGAGCAGTTCTTC.

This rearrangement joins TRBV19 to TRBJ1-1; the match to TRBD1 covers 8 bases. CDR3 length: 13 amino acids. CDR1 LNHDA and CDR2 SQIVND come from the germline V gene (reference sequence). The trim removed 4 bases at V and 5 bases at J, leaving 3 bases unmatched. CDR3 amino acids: CASSTGGWTEAFF. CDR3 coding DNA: TGTGCCAGTAGTACAGGGGGCTGGACTGAAGCTTTCTTT.

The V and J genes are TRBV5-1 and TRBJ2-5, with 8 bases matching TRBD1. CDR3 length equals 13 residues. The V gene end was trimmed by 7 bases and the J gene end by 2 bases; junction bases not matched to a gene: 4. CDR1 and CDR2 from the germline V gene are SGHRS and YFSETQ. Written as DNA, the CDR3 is TGCGCCAGCTCCGGGACAGGACAAGAGACCCAGTACTTC. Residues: CASSGTGQETQYF.

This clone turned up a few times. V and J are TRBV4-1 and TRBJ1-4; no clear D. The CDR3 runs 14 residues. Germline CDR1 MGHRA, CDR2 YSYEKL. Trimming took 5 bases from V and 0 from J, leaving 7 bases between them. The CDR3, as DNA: TGCGCCAGCAGCAAGAGAGCAACTAATGAAAAACTGTTTTTT. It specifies CASSKRATNEKLFF.

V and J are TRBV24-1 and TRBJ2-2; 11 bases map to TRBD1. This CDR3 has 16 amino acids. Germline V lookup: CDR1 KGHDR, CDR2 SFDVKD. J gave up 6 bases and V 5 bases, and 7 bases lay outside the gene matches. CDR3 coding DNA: TGTGCCACCAGTGCTACACCGGGACAGGGGGCCGGGGAGCTGTTTTTT. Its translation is CATSATPGQGAGELFF.

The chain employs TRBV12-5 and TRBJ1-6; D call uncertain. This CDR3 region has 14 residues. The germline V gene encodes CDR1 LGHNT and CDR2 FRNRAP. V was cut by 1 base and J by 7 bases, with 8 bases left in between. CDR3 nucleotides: TGTGCTAGTGGTTTGGGGCAGAACAATTCACCCCTCCACTTT. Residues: CASGLGQNNSPLHF.

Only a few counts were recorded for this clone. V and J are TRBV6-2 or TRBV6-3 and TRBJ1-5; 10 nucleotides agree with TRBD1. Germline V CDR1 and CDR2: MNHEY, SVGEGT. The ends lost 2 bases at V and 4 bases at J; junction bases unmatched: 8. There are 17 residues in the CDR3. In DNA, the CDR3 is TGTGCCAGCAGTTACAGCCCTCGGACAGGGGGGAATCAGCCCCAGCATTTT. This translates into CASSYSPRTGGNQPQHF.

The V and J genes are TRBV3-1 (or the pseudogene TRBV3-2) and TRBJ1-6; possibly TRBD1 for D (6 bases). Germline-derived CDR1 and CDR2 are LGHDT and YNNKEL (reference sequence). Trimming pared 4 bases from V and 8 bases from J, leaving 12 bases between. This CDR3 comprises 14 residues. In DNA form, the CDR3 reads TGTGCCAGCAGCCTCTATTCAGGGGATTCACCCCTCCACTTT. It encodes CASSLYSGDSPLHF.